What follows are 23 T cell receptor beta chains derived from one specimen sequenced in a study of blood T cell repertoires in COVID-19. TCRdb's table, derived via immunoSEQ multiplex PCR, lists solely in-frame clones and lacks some. The sample holds about 110,000 clones, over 60% seen once. The source material was peripheral blood. The receptors come from a human donor in a cohort sampled during active or convalescent COVID-19.

This chain joins TRBV28 and TRBJ2-7; TRBD2 might be the D (7 bases). This CDR3 has 18 residues. Between the trimmed V and J ends, which lost 5 bases and 2 bases, there was a span of 25 bases. Germline V CDR1 and CDR2: MDHEN, SYDVKM. CDR3 DNA: TGTGCCAGCAGTCCCTGGGGGGGGCGGCGGACGAATCCCTACGAGCAGTACTTC. Translating it yields CASSPWGGRRTNPYEQYF.

The chain employs TRBV18 and TRBJ2-5, with no clear D. Germline lookup yields CDR1 KGHSH and CDR2 LQKENI. Trimming removed 3 bases at V and 5 bases at J, with 4 bases between. The CDR3 consists of 11 residues. CDR3 coding DNA: TGTGCCAGCTCACCCGTCGAGACCCAGTACTTC. It codes for CASSPVETQYF.

This clone was detected only a few times. The chain links TRBV5-6 to TRBJ1-2; weak D call: TRBD1 (5 bases). The CDR3 loop spans 15 amino acids. Germline V lookup: CDR1 SGHDT, CDR2 YYEEEE. V was pared by 5 bases and J by 5 bases, with 19 bases between. The CDR3 DNA sequence: TGTGCCAGCAGTTCCACGGGTCAGGGCACTTATGGCTACACCTTC. Translation gives CASSSTGQGTYGYTF.

This clone has just one count. The chain couples TRBV6-5 to TRBJ1-2; 7 bases align to TRBD1. Germline assignment: CDR1 MNHEY and CDR2 SVGAGI. Losses at the gene ends were 6 bases for V and 8 bases for J; bases not matched to a gene: 12. The CDR3 is made up of 14 amino acids. The CDR3 reads CASSKDRQSYGYTF. The CDR3 coding sequence is TGTGCCAGCAGCAAGGACAGGCAATCATACGGCTACACCTTC.

This clone was detected only a few times. The V gene is TRBV6-5, the J gene TRBJ2-5; 8 bases match TRBD1. Trimming at V came to 7 bases and at J to 1 base, leaving 2 bases not matched to a gene. This CDR3 has 13 residues. Germline V gene sequence: CDR1 MNHEY, CDR2 SVGAGI. DNA of the CDR3: TGTGCCAGCACAGGGGGCGGCCAAGAGACCCAGTACTTC. Translated, it gives CASTGGGQETQYF.

This sequence joins TRBV2 and TRBJ2-1; 8 bases line up with TRBD2. This CDR3 is built from 16 residues. With 5 bases clipped from V and 5 bases from J, the junction kept 11 bases outside the gene matches. Germline V gene lookup returns CDR1 SNHLY and CDR2 FYNNEI. CDR3 DNA sequence: TGTGCCAGCAGTAGACTAGCGCCTGGGGGGAACAATGAGCAGTTCTTC. Translated, it gives CASSRLAPGGNNEQFF.

This rearrangement joins TRBV5-1 to TRBJ2-5; a weak D match, TRBD2 (5 bases). Germline loops: CDR1 SGHRS, CDR2 YFSETQ. V dropped 5 bases and J dropped 3 bases, with 17 bases sitting between them. This CDR3 has 15 amino acids. The DNA for the CDR3 is TGCGCCAGCAGAAAAGGGTACGACGGGAAAGAGACCCAGTACTTC. Residues: CASRKGYDGKETQYF.

The chain is built from TRBV27 and TRBJ1-2; TRBD1 might be the D (6 bases). CDR3 length: 13 amino acids. With 11 bases removed from V and 8 bases from J, the gap between germline ends came to 21 bases. From germline, CDR1 is MNHEY and CDR2 SMNVEV (reference sequence). CDR3 loop: CAAGARQAAGYTF. CDR3 nucleotides: TGTGCCGCTGGGGCCCGACAGGCGGCGGGCTACACCTTC.

This chain connects TRBV7-2 to TRBJ2-1; D is possibly TRBD1 (6 bases). The V end lost 5 bases, the J end lost 11 bases, and 13 bases lay between the germline ends. The CDR3 spans 12 residues. Germline loops: CDR1 SGHTA, CDR2 FQGNSA. CDR3 protein: CASSTGTSKQFF. The CDR3 DNA sequence: TGTGCCAGCAGCACAGGGACGAGTAAGCAGTTCTTC.

This chain uses TRBV5-4 with TRBJ2-2; D is perhaps TRBD2 (5 bases). The CDR3 loop spans 16 amino acids. Germline loops: CDR1 SGHNT, CDR2 YYREEE (reference sequence). The V gene lost 3 bases and the J gene lost 4 bases, with 16 bases spanning the gap. CDR3 loop: CASSSALMGATGELFF. The CDR3 nucleotides read TGTGCCAGCAGCTCGGCCTTGATGGGAGCCACCGGGGAGCTGTTTTTT. Looking up the rest from reference TRBV5-4 and TRBJ2-2 gives the full variable domain: ETGVTQSPTHLIKTRGQQVTLRCSSQSGHNTVSWYQQALGQGPQFIFQYYREEENGRGNFPPRFSGLQFPNYSSELNVNALELDDSALYLCASSSALMGATGELFFGEGSRLTVL.

This chain links TRBV5-1 with TRBJ2-5; TRBD2 matches at 14 bases. CDR1 is SGHRS and CDR2 is YFSETQ in the germline V gene. The CDR3 is 16 residues long. J lost 4 bases, V lost 5 bases, and 7 bases had no gene match. The CDR3 nucleotides read TGCGCCAGCAGATCCCGCGGACTAGCGGGAGGAGAGACCCAGTACTTC. Translation gives CASRSRGLAGGETQYF.

The chain couples TRBV11-3 to TRBJ2-1; D is undetermined. Trimming pared 11 bases from V and 4 bases from J, leaving 12 bases between. This CDR3 comprises 12 residues. Germline CDR1 is SGHNT and CDR2 is YENEEA. In nucleotides, the CDR3 is TGTGCCCCCCTCCCCACTTACAATGAGCAGTTCTTC. This encodes CAPLPTYNEQFF.

This clone appeared a single time. V gene TRBV5-1 combines with J gene TRBJ2-2, with 7 bases lining up with TRBD1. The V and J ends lost 1 base and 1 base, in that order; junction bases with no gene match: 7. The CDR3 totals 17 residues. Germline loops: CDR1 SGHRS, CDR2 YFSETQ. CDR3 residues: CASSLRTGVMNTGELFF. As DNA, the CDR3 is TGCGCCAGCAGCTTGAGAACAGGGGTTATGAACACCGGGGAGCTGTTTTTT.

The rearrangement links TRBV7-2 to TRBJ2-5; 7 bases agree with TRBD2. Germline assignment: CDR1 SGHTA and CDR2 FQGNSA. The junction had 5 bases not matched to a gene; V was cut back by 3 bases and J by 4 bases. This CDR3 region has 14 residues. This CDR3 reads CASSFAGGGETQYF. CDR3 sequence (DNA): TGTGCCAGCAGCTTCGCTGGGGGGGGAGAGACCCAGTACTTC.

The rearrangement links TRBV3-1 (or the pseudogene TRBV3-2) to TRBJ2-1; 8 bases align to TRBD2. The CDR3 is made up of 15 amino acids. The germline gives CDR1 LGHDT, CDR2 YNNKEL (reference sequence). V dropped 4 bases and J dropped 2; count of bases not matched to a gene: 4. DNA of the CDR3: TGTGCCAGCAGCCCGGGAGGGGGAGCCTACAATGAGCAGTTCTTC. It encodes CASSPGGGAYNEQFF.

The chain combines TRBV7-2 with TRBJ2-5; TRBD2 aligns across 8 bases. The CDR3 has 15 amino acids. Germline lookup yields CDR1 SGHTA and CDR2 FQGNSA. Trimming at V came to 5 bases and at J to 2 bases, leaving 7 bases not matched to a gene. CDR3 region: CASSTRTSRQETQYF. DNA for the CDR3: TGTGCCAGCAGCACCCGGACTAGCAGACAAGAGACCCAGTACTTC.

The gene calls are TRBV29-1 and TRBJ1-1; tentative D call: TRBD1 (6 bases). Germline V gives CDR1 SQVTM, CDR2 ANQGSEA. The CDR3 totals 15 residues. V lost 4 bases and J lost 4, with 19 bases in between. CDR3 sequence (DNA): TGCAGCGTTGGCGGAAGGACAGAGAGTGGCACTGAAGCTTTCTTT. This gives the protein CSVGGRTESGTEAFF. The variable domain in full, completed from reference TRBV29-1 and TRBJ1-1, reads SAVISQKPSRDICQRGTSLTIQCQVDSQVTMMFWYRQQPGQSLTLIATANQGSEATYESGFVIDKFPISRPNLTFSTLTVSNMSPEDSSIYLCSVGGRTESGTEAFFGQGTRLTVV.

The rearrangement uses TRBV7-8 and TRBJ1-2; the match to TRBD1 covers 9 bases. Germline assignment: CDR1 SGHVS and CDR2 FQNEAQ. The CDR3 sequence is 14 residues long. Trimming took 5 bases from V and 6 from J; bases not matched to a gene: 7. CDR3 sequence: CASSQGQGGDGYTF. In nucleotides, the CDR3 is TGTGCCAGCAGCCAGGGACAGGGAGGGGATGGCTACACCTTC.

The V gene is TRBV27, the J gene TRBJ1-2, with 8 bases that match TRBD1. V shed 4 bases, J shed 2 bases, and the junction held 6 bases outside the gene matches. Germline V lookup: CDR1 MNHEY, CDR2 SMNVEV (reference sequence). The CDR3 extends over 15 amino acids. The CDR3 loop is CASSSVGTGNYGYTF. The CDR3 bases are TGTGCCAGCAGTTCTGTCGGGACAGGCAACTATGGCTACACCTTC.

This chain links TRBV28 with TRBJ1-1, with D possibly being TRBD1 (6 bases). V was trimmed by 7 bases and J by 7 bases, leaving 16 bases between them. Germline V gene data show CDR1 as MDHEN and CDR2 as SYDVKM. The CDR3 is 13 residues long. Here the CDR3 reads CASTPGGGLEAFF. DNA for the CDR3: TGTGCCAGCACCCCTGGGGGGGGGCTTGAAGCTTTCTTT. The full variable domain, completed using reference TRBV28 and TRBJ1-1, is DVKVTQSSRYLVKRTGEKVFLECVQDMDHENMFWYRQDPGLGLRLIYFSYDVKMKEKGDIPEGYSVSREKKERFSLILESASTNQTSMYLCASTPGGGLEAFFGQGTRLTVV.

CDR3 coding DNA: TGTGCCAGTAGTATAGATCTACAGACCGCCAGCTATGGCTACACCTTC. It encodes CASSIDLQTASYGYTF. The gene calls are TRBV19 and TRBJ1-2; D gene unclear. The V end was cut by 0 bases, the J end by 4 bases, with 15 bases between. The CDR3 runs 16 residues. Germline V gene lookup returns CDR1 LNHDA and CDR2 SQIVND (reference sequence). The full variable domain, in which reference TRBV19 and TRBJ1-2 provide the parts outside the CDR3, is DGGITQSPKYLFRKEGQNVTLSCEQNLNHDAMYWYRQDPGQGLRLIYYSQIVNDFQKGDIAEGYSVSREKKESFPLTVTSAQKNPTAFYLCASSIDLQTASYGYTFGSGTRLTVV.

The CDR3 nucleotides read TGTGCCAGCAGCGAACCGGGACTAGCGGGGGGGCCGGGTAGTTATGGCACAGATACGCAGTATTTT. It encodes CASSEPGLAGGPGSYGTDTQYF. The chain joins TRBV2 to TRBJ2-3, with 16 bases identical to TRBD2. The ends lost 6 bases at V and 1 base at J; junction bases unmatched: 19. CDR1 is SNHLY and CDR2 is FYNNEI in the germline V gene. The CDR3 consists of 22 residues. Using reference TRBV2 and TRBJ2-3 for the parts outside the CDR3, the full variable domain is EPEVTQTPSHQVTQMGQEVILRCVPISNHLYFYWYRQILGQKVEFLVSFYNNEISEKSEIFDDQFSVERPDGSNFTLKIRSTKLEDSAMYFCASSEPGLAGGPGSYGTDTQYFGPGTRLTVL.

This clone was seen a handful of times. The genes are TRBV29-1 and TRBJ1-4; 7 bases agree with TRBD1. Germline V lookup: CDR1 SQVTM, CDR2 ANQGSEA. This CDR3 region has 16 residues. J was trimmed by 0 bases and V by 5 bases; bases with no gene match: 9. The CDR3 coding sequence is TGCAGCGTTCAGCACAGGGGATCGGCAACTAATGAAAAACTGTTTTTT. Amino acids: CSVQHRGSATNEKLFF.